The entry that follows covers one TCR beta chain sequence. The method was immunoSEQ multiplex PCR; TCRdb's version includes in-frame clones alone and lacks a portion of them. Among approximately 100,000 clones listed, roughly 92% were seen once. This sample is drawn from a study of T cell changes during pregnancy in multiple sclerosis. In germline, CDR1 is LNHNV, CDR2 YYDKDF (reference sequence). V dropped 1 base and J dropped 0; count of bases not matched to a gene: 7. The CDR3 runs 19 residues. This TCR derives from a female donor with multiple sclerosis, enrolled in a pregnancy study. Sequencing used peripheral blood, obtained after pregnancy. V gene TRBV15 combines with J gene TRBJ2-3; 13 bases agree with TRBD2. The CDR3 nucleotides read TGTGCCACCAGCAGAGGGACTAGCGGGGGTTCCACTAGCACAGATACGCAGTATTTT. Translated: CATSRGTSGGSTSTDTQYF.